This T cell receptor beta chain was captured in a study of cytomegalovirus exposure and HLA in healthy donors. Researchers ran the PCR with 60 Vbeta and 13 Jbeta primers. The repertoire was sequenced with immunoSEQ multiplex PCR; TCRdb's copy has only in-frame clones and lacks some. The sample yields fewer than 130,000 clones, approximately 66% seen once. As concerns this clone: The antigen is unknown.

The J segment lost 6 bases and the V segment lost 2 bases, leaving 10 bases of the junction unmatched. This CDR3 region has 16 residues. From germline, CDR1 is SGDLS and CDR2 YYNGEE. The study's findings and limits: Most subjects' HLA-A and HLA-B alleles were reportedly predicted from TCR beta sequences.

The chain is built from TRBV9 and TRBJ2-1, with 8 nucleotides matching TRBD2. The specimen was PBMCs. The TCR was taken from a man aged 35-49 years in good health and CMV-seropositive. The CDR3 region is CASSVSSGNLRNEQFF. The CDR3 coding sequence is TGTGCCAGCAGCGTGAGTAGCGGGAACCTCCGCAATGAGCAGTTCTTC.